The 30 T cell receptor beta chains reported below all come from one sample, sequenced in a study of patients and donors after allogeneic stem cell transplantation. TCRdb used MiXCR to reprocess the RT-PCR reads, holding one entry per CDR3 protein. There are around 150,000 distinct CDR3 sequences in the sample; over 35% occur only once, and around 50% lies in the top ten. The specimen sequenced was blood, either unsorted or a sorted T cell fraction (not recorded which). The source of these receptors is a human donor who was either an allogeneic HSCT recipient or a stem cell or donor lymphocyte infusion donor (not recorded which). It is not recorded whose cells these are; they may come from a transplant donor.

V usage is TRBV10-3 and J usage is TRBJ1-1, with D perhaps matching TRBD1 (6 bases). Germline V lookup: CDR1 ENHRY, CDR2 SYGVKD. V lost 3 bases and J 2 bases, leaving 13 bases between the germline ends. The length of the CDR3 is 15 residues. CDR3 coding DNA: TGTGCCATCAGTGACCCGGGACACGAAAACACTGAAGCTTTCTTT. The encoded protein is CAISDPGHENTEAFF.

The chain combines TRBV7-9 with TRBJ1-1, with 8 positions matching TRBD1. V dropped 3 bases and J dropped 3; count of bases not matched to a gene: 6. This CDR3 is built from 15 residues. Germline CDR1 reads SEHNR; CDR2 reads FQNEAQ (reference sequence). This CDR3 is CASSLTGQGDTEAFF. CDR3 nucleotide sequence: TGTGCCAGCAGCTTGACCGGACAGGGAGACACTGAAGCTTTCTTT.

The rearrangement uses TRBV5-6 and TRBJ1-5, with TRBD1 as a possible D gene (5 bases). The germline V gene has CDR1 SGHDT and CDR2 YYEEEE. The ends were cut back, 3 bases at V and 5 bases at J, with 15 bases in the middle. This CDR3 region has 15 residues. The CDR3 region is CASSSPRDGDQPQHF. CDR3 coding DNA: TGTGCCAGCAGCTCTCCCCGGGACGGGGATCAGCCCCAGCATTTT.

There are a few counts of this clonotype. This chain joins TRBV29-1 and TRBJ1-1; D is unclear. The CDR3 is 13 residues long. V was cut by 6 bases and J by 4 bases, with 15 bases left in between. The germline V gene encodes CDR1 SQVTM and CDR2 ANQGSEA. Written as DNA, the CDR3 is TGCAGCGTCGAGTTTGGGCGGGGCACTGAAGCTTTCTTT. Encoded protein: CSVEFGRGTEAFF.

The chain employs TRBV4-3 and TRBJ2-5; 12 bases fit TRBD2. This CDR3 has 17 amino acids. Germline V lookup: CDR1 LGHNA, CDR2 YSLEER. J lost 5 bases, V lost 0 bases, and 7 bases had no gene match. The DNA of the CDR3 is TGCGCCAGCAGCCAAGACCTAGCGGGGGGGCCGAGGGAGACCCAGTACTTC. Protein sequence: CASSQDLAGGPRETQYF.

As for this clonotype: Compared with germline, one end of the junction differs, possibly owing to a read error. The chain links TRBV24-1 to TRBJ1-1; 10 bases align to TRBD1. CDR1 is KGHDR, CDR2 SFDVKD, per germline. The CDR3 runs 17 residues. The CDR3 loop is CATSGRRGGTGDTKAFF. For the CDR3, the DNA is TGTGCCACCAGTGGCCGACGCGGGGGGACAGGGGACACTAAAGCTTTCTTT.

The chain combines TRBV12-3 or TRBV12-4 with TRBJ1-1, with D possibly TRBD1 on 5 matching bases. The CDR3 covers 14 residues. Trimming took 6 bases from V and 5 from J, leaving 16 bases between them. The CDR3 loop reads CASSPGRGPTEAFF. The CDR3 DNA sequence: TGTGCCAGCAGCCCGGGAAGGGGTCCGACTGAAGCTTTCTTT.

The CDR3: CASRETGSGTIYF. In DNA, the CDR3 is TGTGCCAGCAGAGAGACAGGGAGCGGCACCATATATTTT. This chain joins TRBV6-5 and TRBJ1-3; 7 bases align to TRBD1. Trimming removed 6 bases from V and 9 bases from J; junction bases left unmatched: 8. The germline CDR1 and CDR2 sequences are MNHEY and SVGAGI. The CDR3 runs 13 residues.

V and J are TRBV12-3 or TRBV12-4 and TRBJ2-7; D ambiguous. V lost 7 bases, J lost 3 bases, and 16 bases lay in between. This CDR3 is 14 amino acids long. In DNA form, the CDR3 reads TGTGCCAGCACGGATGGCGGCAGGTTCTACGAGCAGTACTTC. It encodes CASTDGGRFYEQYF.

The table lists this clonotype with a few counts. The chain joins TRBV12-3 or TRBV12-4 to TRBJ1-1; D possibly corresponds to TRBD1 (5 bases). Between the trimmed V and J ends, which lost 1 base and 4 bases, there was a span of 10 bases. The CDR3 consists of 14 residues. This chain's CDR3 is CASSLGGDGTEAFF. CDR3 coding DNA: TGTGCCAGCAGTTTAGGGGGGGATGGCACTGAAGCTTTCTTT.

The chain uses TRBV12-3 or TRBV12-4 and TRBJ2-2; D remains unclear. The V end lost 6 bases, the J end lost 6 bases, and 11 bases lay between the germline ends. The CDR3 extends over 13 amino acids. CDR3 loop: CASRAAGSGELFF. The CDR3 DNA reads as TGTGCCAGCAGAGCCGCCGGGTCCGGGGAGCTGTTTTTT.

Ten or more counts support this clonotype. V is TRBV6-6 and J is TRBJ1-3; D unclear. The V gene's germline CDR1 is MNHNY and CDR2 SVGAGI (reference sequence). The V gene lost 2 bases and the J gene lost 2 bases, with 10 bases spanning the gap. The CDR3 loop spans 15 amino acids. The CDR3: CASSYLGGAGNTIYF. CDR3 bases: TGTGCCAGCAGTTACCTGGGCGGGGCTGGAAACACCATATATTTT.

The chain is built from TRBV4-3 and TRBJ2-3, with no clear D. The CDR3 runs 14 residues. Germline assignment: CDR1 LGHNA and CDR2 YSLEER. Trimming cost V 4 bases and J 0 bases, with 8 bases left between them. The CDR3, as DNA: TGCGCCAGCAGCCCCCTATGGAGCACAGATACGCAGTATTTT. It encodes CASSPLWSTDTQYF.

This clonotype has a handful of counts. The J gene is TRBJ1-2, the V gene TRBV18; the D is unclear. Germline V lookup: CDR1 KGHSH, CDR2 LQKENI. Trimming removed 4 bases from V and 8 bases from J, with 17 bases in between. This CDR3 is built from 14 residues. CDR3 sequence reads: CASSLGPPTNGYTF. Written as DNA, the CDR3 is TGTGCCAGCTCACTTGGACCCCCTACAAACGGCTACACCTTC.

The V gene is TRBV27, the J gene TRBJ2-7; perhaps TRBD2 as D (6 bases). Deletions cut 2 bases from V and 6 bases from J, with 17 bases between. Germline CDR1 reads MNHEY; CDR2 reads SMNVEV (reference sequence). This CDR3 has 15 amino acids. The CDR3 DNA follows: TGTGCCAGCAGTTTAATAGCGGCAGGGTCTCGCGAGCAGTACTTC. Protein sequence: CASSLIAAGSREQYF.

This clonotype has a handful of counts. The V and J genes are TRBV5-1 and TRBJ2-1; D is possibly TRBD1 (6 bases). The CDR3 spans 15 residues. The V gene lost 2 bases and the J gene lost 2 bases, with 11 bases spanning the gap. The germline V gene has CDR1 SGHRS and CDR2 YFSETQ. The CDR3 DNA is TGCGCCAGCAGCTTCGGGCAGGGGCCCTACAATGAGCAGTTCTTC. Translated: CASSFGQGPYNEQFF.

J is TRBJ1-5 and V is TRBV7-2; a weak D match, TRBD1 (6 bases). The CDR3 runs to 14 residues. V was pared by 5 bases and J by 4 bases, with 12 bases between. Germline V gene lookup returns CDR1 SGHTA and CDR2 FQGNSA. CDR3 sequence (DNA): TGTGCCAGCAGCGAAACAGGGCCTAATCAGCCCCAGCATTTT. Amino acids: CASSETGPNQPQHF.

The table lists this clonotype with many counts. A read error may account for a junction end that differs from germline. The genes are TRBV7-7 and TRBJ1-6, with a possible D match to TRBD1 (6 bases). CDR3 length equals 18 residues. Germline CDR1 and CDR2: SSHAT and FNYEAQ (reference sequence). The CDR3 sequence: CASSADRLQHFYNSPLHF. The CDR3 bases are TGTGCTAGCAGCGCGGACAGACTCCAACACTTCTATAATTCACCCCTCCACTTT. The variable domain in full, completed from reference TRBV7-7 and TRBJ1-6, reads GAGVSQSPRYKVTKRGQDVTLRCDPISSHATLYWYQQALGQGPEFLTYFNYEAQPDKSGLPSDRFSAERPEGSISTLTIQRTEQRDSAMYRCASSADRLQHFYNSPLHFGNGTRLTVT.

The chain uses TRBV5-1 and TRBJ1-4; possible D gene TRBD1, 6 bases. Germline V gene data show CDR1 as SGHRS and CDR2 as YFSETQ. The V end was cut by 0 bases, the J end by 8 bases, with 14 bases between. This CDR3 contains 15 residues. For the CDR3, the DNA is TGCGCCAGCAGCTTGGAATACAGGGACGGCGAAAAACTGTTTTTT. Its translation: CASSLEYRDGEKLFF.

This clonotype was counted only a few times. V gene TRBV20-1 combines with J gene TRBJ1-2; D call uncertain. From germline, CDR1 is DFQATT and CDR2 SNEGSKA (reference sequence). V lost 4 bases to trimming and J lost 4 bases, with 16 bases between them. The CDR3 extends over 14 amino acids. CDR3 residues: CSATRPDPSYGYTF. The CDR3 nucleotides read TGCAGTGCTACCCGACCTGACCCTAGCTATGGCTACACCTTC.

The V call is TRBV28, the J call TRBJ1-2; 7 bases match TRBD1. CDR3 length: 15 amino acids. CDR1 is MDHEN, CDR2 SYDVKM, per germline. The junction had 7 bases not matched to a gene; V was cut back by 3 bases and J by 3 bases. The DNA of the CDR3 is TGTGCCAGCAGTTTCTACAGGGGTAGGGACTATGGCTACACCTTC. The encoded protein is CASSFYRGRDYGYTF.

The gene calls are TRBV7-2 and TRBJ2-1; no firm D call. The CDR3 is made up of 14 amino acids. From germline, CDR1 is SGHTA and CDR2 FQGNSA. Between the trimmed V and J ends, which lost 1 base and 5 bases, there was a span of 9 bases. The CDR3 coding sequence is TGTGCCAGCAGCTTAGTTTCTGGGGACAATGAGCAGTTCTTC. Its translation: CASSLVSGDNEQFF.

The chain combines TRBV28 with TRBJ2-2, with 13 bases lining up with TRBD2. Per germline, CDR1 MDHEN and CDR2 SYDVKM. V lost 5 bases to trimming and J lost 6 bases; unmatched junction nucleotides: 3. CDR3 length: 15 residues. DNA of the CDR3: TGTGCCAGCAGTCCAACTAGCGGGGGGGCCGGGGAGCTGTTTTTT. Translation: CASSPTSGGAGELFF.

Only a few counts were recorded for this clonotype. CDR3 nucleotide sequence: TGTGCCAGCAGCTTGGGATCTGGACAGGGGGCCCCTTATGGCTACACCTTC. Amino acids: CASSLGSGQGAPYGYTF. The chain employs TRBV7-3 and TRBJ1-2, with 11 bases lining up with TRBD1. The length of the CDR3 is 17 residues. Germline trimming cut 3 bases from V and 5 bases from J; bases unmatched to any gene: 11. In germline, CDR1 is SGHTA, CDR2 FQGTGA.

V usage is TRBV9 and J usage is TRBJ2-3; 9 bases agree with TRBD2. V lost 0 bases, J lost 4 bases, and 3 bases stayed unmatched. CDR3 length: 15 amino acids. CDR1 is SGDLS and CDR2 is YYNGEE in the germline V gene. The CDR3 loop is CASSVEAGGPDTQYF. The CDR3 DNA reads TGTGCCAGCAGCGTAGAGGCGGGGGGGCCAGATACGCAGTATTTT.

This clonotype was seen more than once but under ten times. The chain recombines TRBV10-3 with TRBJ2-1; no clear D. The V end was cut by 2 bases, the J end by 4 bases, with 12 bases between. The CDR3 spans 15 residues. Germline V lookup: CDR1 ENHRY, CDR2 SYGVKD. Here the CDR3 DNA reads TGTGCCATCAGTGAGGCAGCCTCTTTATACAATGAGCAGTTCTTC. It is translated as CAISEAASLYNEQFF.

The J gene is TRBJ1-1, the V gene TRBV29-1; no reliable D call. The CDR3 sequence is 12 residues long. Germline V gene sequence: CDR1 SQVTM, CDR2 ANQGSEA. V lost 5 bases, J lost 11 bases, and 18 bases lay in between. CDR3 nucleotide sequence: TGCAGCGTTCATCTCTGGCAGACCGAGGCTTTCTTT. Its translation: CSVHLWQTEAFF.

The chain couples TRBV28 to TRBJ2-5; possibly TRBD2 for D (5 bases). The CDR3 sequence is 10 residues long. Germline CDR1 reads MDHEN; CDR2 reads SYDVKM. V shed 5 bases and J shed 10 bases, with 8 bases lying between them. The CDR3 reads CASSGSRQYF. The DNA of the CDR3 is TGTGCCAGCAGTGGGAGCCGCCAGTACTTC.

This clonotype was seen more than once but under ten times. The V gene is TRBV11-2, the J gene TRBJ2-1, with 10 bases that match TRBD2. Trimming took 4 bases from V and 2 from J; bases not matched to a gene: 2. The germline V gene encodes CDR1 SGHAT and CDR2 FQNNGV. The CDR3 is made up of 15 amino acids. The CDR3 spells CASSSAGGPYNEQFF. The CDR3 DNA follows: TGTGCCAGCAGCTCAGCGGGGGGGCCCTACAATGAGCAGTTCTTC.

The rearrangement links TRBV20-1 to TRBJ1-5; no definite D call. Trimming pared 5 bases from V and 4 bases from J, leaving 12 bases between. Germline CDR1 DFQATT, CDR2 SNEGSKA (reference sequence). The CDR3 contains 13 residues. The CDR3 loop is CSAPHRENQPQHF. The CDR3 coding sequence is TGCAGTGCTCCGCATCGTGAAAATCAGCCCCAGCATTTT.